The rows below give T cell receptor beta chains drawn from one sample of a study of cytomegalovirus exposure and HLA in healthy donors. Sequenced by immunoSEQ multiplex PCR; TCRdb stores in-frame clones only, minus some. The sample shows about 150,000 clones, 75% to 85% of them seen only once. Sequencing input: PBMCs. Receptors were obtained from a man aged 25 to 40 in good health and CMV-seropositive. The conserved cysteine and the conserved F or W are not part of the CDR3 here. Fields, in order: V gene, CDR3 protein.

>TRBV5-6
ASSTASPSYGYT
>TRBV6-5
ASTEEDRGYSPLH
>TRBV7-2
ASSRGRGNEQY
>TRBV7-8
ASSAYTESTEAF
>TRBV19
ASSQSSMSGELF
>TRBV18
ASSPTSGLSYEQY
>TRBV27
ASSLLGTGARANYGYT
>TRBV4-3
ASSQRAGGPTGELF
>TRBV15
ATSRETVTPKDTQY
>TRBV28
ASSLGQRAATQY
>TRBV27
ASRTTGAGYT
>TRBV6-1
ASTLGEPDTQY
>TRBV5-6
ASSSYYNEQF
>TRBV14
ASSPWTGRSPLH
>TRBV2
ASTREVYGYT
>TRBV7-9
ASSQSGTVHSPLH
>TRBV9
ASSVRDRDTEAF
>TRBV30
AWGLGTQTIY
>TRBV2
ASSEGFYNEQF
>TRBV9
ASSVSSGRGAQY
>TRBV28
ASSLVRQETQY
>TRBV6-1
ASSEIGGQGIIRYGYT
>TRBV30
AWAGGAINEKLF
>TRBV29-1
SAWPDERDQETQY
>TRBV7-7
ASSLTDRTPPYT
>TRBV19
ASSIGGNHGYT
>TRBV19
ASTPSESGELF
>TRBV5-4
ASSVGGLQGRAF
>TRBV28
ASSGSREYNEQF
>TRBV18
ASSLPTGTTEAF
>TRBV6-6
ASSYGGAGDTEAF
>TRBV27
ASSRGPHTEAF
>TRBV2
ASRKRETYEQY
>TRBV5-4
ASRIVREQY
>TRBV5-1
ASSFASGGSNEQF
>TRBV18
ASSPNRGNEAF
>TRBV25-1
ASSESRGWH
>TRBV10-1
ASSPGGSGGLNYGYT
>TRBV7-7
ASSLDPAGGELF
>TRBV15
ATSAQGGTEAF
>TRBV7-2
ASSLVGTSGSEQY
>TRBV10-3
AIGTGGQWNTEAF
>TRBV5-6
ASSLGRGQPQH
>TRBV7-6
ASSSLALSTDTQY
>TRBV28
ASSSTGTYGYT
>TRBV19
ASSLQGTEAF
>TRBV5-4
ASSLKQGTVHEQF
>TRBV6-5
ASREWTPSTDTQY
>TRBV27
ASSGLAGGPSSHEQY
>TRBV5-1
ASSSGTGKNEAF
>TRBV7-3
ASSPTGADTQY
>TRBV4-3
ASSPGGSYNEQF
>TRBV4-1
ASSHPGQAYNEQF
>TRBV14
ASSQMAGGAGEQY
>TRBV5-1
ASSLTLIRGEQF
>TRBV9
ASSVKTSGRADEQF
>TRBV5-1
ASSLPNTGGFETQY